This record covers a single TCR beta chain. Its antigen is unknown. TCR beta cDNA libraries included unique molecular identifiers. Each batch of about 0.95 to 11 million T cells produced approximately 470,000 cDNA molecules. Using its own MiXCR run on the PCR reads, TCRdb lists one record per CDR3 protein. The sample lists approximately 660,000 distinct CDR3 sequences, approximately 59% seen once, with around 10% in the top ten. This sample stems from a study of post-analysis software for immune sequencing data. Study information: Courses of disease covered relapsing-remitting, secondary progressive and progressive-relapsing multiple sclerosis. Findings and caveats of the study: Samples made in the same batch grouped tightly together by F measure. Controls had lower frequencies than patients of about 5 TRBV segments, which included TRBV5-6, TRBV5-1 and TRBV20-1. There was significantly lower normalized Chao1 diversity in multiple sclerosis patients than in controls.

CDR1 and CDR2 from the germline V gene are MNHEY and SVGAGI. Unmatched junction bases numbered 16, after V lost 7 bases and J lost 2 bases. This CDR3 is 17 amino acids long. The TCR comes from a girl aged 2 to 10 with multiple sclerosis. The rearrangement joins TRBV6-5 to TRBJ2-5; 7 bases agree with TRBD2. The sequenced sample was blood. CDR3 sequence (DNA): TGTGCCAGCAATTGGCCCCAGACCGTCGGGGGGCAAGAGACCCAGTACTTC. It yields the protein CASNWPQTVGGQETQYF.